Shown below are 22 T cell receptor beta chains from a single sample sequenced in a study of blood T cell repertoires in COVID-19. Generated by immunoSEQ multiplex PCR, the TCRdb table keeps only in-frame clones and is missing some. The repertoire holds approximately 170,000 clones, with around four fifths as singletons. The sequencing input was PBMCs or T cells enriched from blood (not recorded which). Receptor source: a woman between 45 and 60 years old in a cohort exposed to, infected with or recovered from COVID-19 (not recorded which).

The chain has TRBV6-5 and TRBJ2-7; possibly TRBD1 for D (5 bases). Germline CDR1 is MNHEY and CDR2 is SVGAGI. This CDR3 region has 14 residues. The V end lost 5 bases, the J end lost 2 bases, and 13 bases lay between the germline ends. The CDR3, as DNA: TGTGCCAGCAGTCCCTCCCGACAGACCTACGAGCAGTACTTC. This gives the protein CASSPSRQTYEQYF.

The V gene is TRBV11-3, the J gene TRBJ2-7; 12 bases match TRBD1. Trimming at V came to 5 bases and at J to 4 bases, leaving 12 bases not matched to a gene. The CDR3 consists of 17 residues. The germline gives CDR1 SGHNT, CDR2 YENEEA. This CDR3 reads CASSGPSRDRGRYEQYF. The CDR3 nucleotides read TGTGCCAGCAGCGGACCGTCCCGGGACAGGGGGCGGTACGAGCAGTACTTC.

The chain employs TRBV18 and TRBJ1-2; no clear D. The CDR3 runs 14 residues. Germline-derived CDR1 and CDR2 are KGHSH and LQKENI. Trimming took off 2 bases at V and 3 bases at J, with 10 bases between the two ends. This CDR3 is CASSPSEGDYGYTF. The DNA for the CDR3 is TGTGCCAGCTCACCATCCGAGGGCGACTATGGCTACACCTTC. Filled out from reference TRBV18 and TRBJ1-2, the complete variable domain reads NAGVMQNPRHLVRRRGQEARLRCSPMKGHSHVYWYRQLPEEGLKFMVYLQKENIIDESGMPKERFSAEFPKEGPSILRIQQVVRGDSAAYFCASSPSEGDYGYTFGSGTRLTVV.

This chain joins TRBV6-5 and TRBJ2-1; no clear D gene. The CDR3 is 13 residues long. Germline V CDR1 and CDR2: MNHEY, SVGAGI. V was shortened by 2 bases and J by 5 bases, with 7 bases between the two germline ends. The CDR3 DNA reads TGTGCCAGCAGTTACGCCCCTAACAATGAGCAGTTCTTC. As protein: CASSYAPNNEQFF.

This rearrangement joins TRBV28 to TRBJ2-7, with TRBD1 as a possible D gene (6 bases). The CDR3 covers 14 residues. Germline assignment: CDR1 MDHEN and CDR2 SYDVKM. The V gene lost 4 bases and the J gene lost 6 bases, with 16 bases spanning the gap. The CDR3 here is CASSSTNRDGEQYF. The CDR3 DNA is TGTGCCAGCAGTTCTACCAACAGGGATGGCGAGCAGTACTTC.

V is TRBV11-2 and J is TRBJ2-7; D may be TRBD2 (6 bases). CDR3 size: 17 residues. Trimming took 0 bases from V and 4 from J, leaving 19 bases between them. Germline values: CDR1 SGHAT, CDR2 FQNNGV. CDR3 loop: CASSLDPGRGGIYEQYF. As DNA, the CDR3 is TGTGCCAGCAGCTTAGATCCCGGGAGAGGAGGAATTTACGAGCAGTACTTC.

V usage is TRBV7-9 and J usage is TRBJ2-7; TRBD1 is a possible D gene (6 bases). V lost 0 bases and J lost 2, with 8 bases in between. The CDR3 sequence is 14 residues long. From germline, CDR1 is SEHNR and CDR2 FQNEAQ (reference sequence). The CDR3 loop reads CASSLAAGAYEQYF. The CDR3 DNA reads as TGTGCCAGCAGCTTAGCGGCAGGGGCCTACGAGCAGTACTTC.

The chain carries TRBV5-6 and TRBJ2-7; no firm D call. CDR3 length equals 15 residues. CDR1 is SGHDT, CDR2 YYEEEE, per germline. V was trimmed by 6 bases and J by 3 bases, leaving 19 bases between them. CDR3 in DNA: TGTGCCAGCACCTCCCCGAGTAAAACGAACTACGAGCAGTACTTC. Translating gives CASTSPSKTNYEQYF.

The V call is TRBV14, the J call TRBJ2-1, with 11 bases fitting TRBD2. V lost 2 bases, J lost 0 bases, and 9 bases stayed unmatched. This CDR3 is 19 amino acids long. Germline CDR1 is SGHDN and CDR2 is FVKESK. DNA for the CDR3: TGTGCCAGCAGCCAAAACGGGACTAGCGGAGATTACTCCTACAATGAGCAGTTCTTC. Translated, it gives CASSQNGTSGDYSYNEQFF. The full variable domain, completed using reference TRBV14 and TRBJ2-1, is EAGVTQFPSHSVIEKGQTVTLRCDPISGHDNLYWYRRVMGKEIKFLLHFVKESKQDESGMPNNRFLAERTGGTYSTLKVQPAELEDSGVYFCASSQNGTSGDYSYNEQFFGPGTRLTVL.

The CDR3: CARTGTDNTGELFF. The CDR3 coding sequence is TGTGCCAGAACCGGGACAGATAACACCGGGGAGCTGTTTTTT. The rearrangement links TRBV2 to TRBJ2-2; 7 nucleotides agree with TRBD1. This CDR3 has 14 residues. V trimming: 9 bases; J trimming: 2 bases; junction bases outside the gene matches: 6. The germline V gene encodes CDR1 SNHLY and CDR2 FYNNEI.

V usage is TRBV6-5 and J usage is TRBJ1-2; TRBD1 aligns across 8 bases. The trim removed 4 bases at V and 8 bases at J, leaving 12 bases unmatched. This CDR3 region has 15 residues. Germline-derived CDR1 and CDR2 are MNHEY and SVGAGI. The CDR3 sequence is CASSFSDRAFRGYTF. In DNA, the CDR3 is TGTGCCAGCAGTTTTTCGGACAGGGCCTTTAGGGGCTACACCTTC.

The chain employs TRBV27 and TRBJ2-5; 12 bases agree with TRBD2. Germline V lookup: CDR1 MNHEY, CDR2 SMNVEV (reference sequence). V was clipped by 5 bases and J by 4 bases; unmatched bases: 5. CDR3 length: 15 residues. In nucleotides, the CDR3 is TGTGCCAGCAGTCGCCGACTAGCGGGGGTAGAGACCCAGTACTTC. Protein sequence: CASSRRLAGVETQYF.

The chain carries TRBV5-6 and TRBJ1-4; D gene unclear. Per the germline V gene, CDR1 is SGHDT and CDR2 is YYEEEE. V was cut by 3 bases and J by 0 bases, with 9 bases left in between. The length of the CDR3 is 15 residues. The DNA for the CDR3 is TGTGCCAGCAGCTCCCCAGGTGCAACTAATGAAAAACTGTTTTTT. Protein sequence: CASSSPGATNEKLFF.

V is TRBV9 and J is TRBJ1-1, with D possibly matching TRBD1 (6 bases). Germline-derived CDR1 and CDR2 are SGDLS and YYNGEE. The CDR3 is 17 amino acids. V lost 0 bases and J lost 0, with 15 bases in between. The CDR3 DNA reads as TGTGCCAGCAGCGTAGACTCAGGGGCGGGAGTGAACACTGAAGCTTTCTTT. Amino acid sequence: CASSVDSGAGVNTEAFF.

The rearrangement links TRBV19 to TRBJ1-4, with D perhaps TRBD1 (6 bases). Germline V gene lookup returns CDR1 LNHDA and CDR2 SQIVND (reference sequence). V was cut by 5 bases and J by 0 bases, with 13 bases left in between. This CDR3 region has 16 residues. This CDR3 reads CASSLGQDATNEKLFF. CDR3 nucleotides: TGTGCCAGTAGTTTGGGACAAGACGCAACTAATGAAAAACTGTTTTTT.

The CDR3 nucleotides are TGTGCCAGCAGAAGACCGGGACAGATGAATGGCTACACCTTC. Translation gives CASRRPGQMNGYTF. The chain carries TRBV28 and TRBJ1-2; 7 bases are a match to TRBD1. CDR1 is MDHEN and CDR2 is SYDVKM in the germline V gene. V gave up 6 bases and J gave up 6 bases; unmatched junction bases: 10. The CDR3 is 14 amino acids.

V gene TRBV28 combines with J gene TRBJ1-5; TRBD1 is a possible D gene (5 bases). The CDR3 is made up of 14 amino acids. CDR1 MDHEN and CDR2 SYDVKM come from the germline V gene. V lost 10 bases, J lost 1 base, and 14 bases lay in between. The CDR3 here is CATQRQLSNQPQHF. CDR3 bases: TGTGCCACACAAAGACAGTTGAGCAATCAGCCCCAGCATTTT.

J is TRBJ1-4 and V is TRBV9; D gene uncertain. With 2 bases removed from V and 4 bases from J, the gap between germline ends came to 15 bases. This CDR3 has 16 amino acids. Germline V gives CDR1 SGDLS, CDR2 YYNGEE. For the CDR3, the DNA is TGTGCCAGCAGCGTGACTCATGATCTCCTTAATGAAAAACTGTTTTTT. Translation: CASSVTHDLLNEKLFF. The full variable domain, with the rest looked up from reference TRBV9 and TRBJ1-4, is DSGVTQTPKHLITATGQRVTLRCSPRSGDLSVYWYQQSLDQGLQFLIQYYNGEERAKGNILERFSAQQFPDLHSELNLSSLELGDSALYFCASSVTHDLLNEKLFFGSGTQLSVL.

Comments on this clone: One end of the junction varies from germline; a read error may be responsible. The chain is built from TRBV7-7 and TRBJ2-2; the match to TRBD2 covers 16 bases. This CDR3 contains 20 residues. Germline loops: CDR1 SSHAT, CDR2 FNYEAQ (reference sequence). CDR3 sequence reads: CASSLVPGTSGRASTGELFF. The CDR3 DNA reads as TGTGCTAGCAGCTTAGTCCCCGGGACTAGCGGGAGGGCCAGCACCGGGGAGCTGTTTTTT.

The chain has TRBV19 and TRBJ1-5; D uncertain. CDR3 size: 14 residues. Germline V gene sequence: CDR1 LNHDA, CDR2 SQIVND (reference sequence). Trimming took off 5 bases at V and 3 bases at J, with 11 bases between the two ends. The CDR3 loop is CASSVQNYNQPQHF. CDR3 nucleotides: TGTGCCAGTAGTGTGCAGAACTACAATCAGCCCCAGCATTTT.

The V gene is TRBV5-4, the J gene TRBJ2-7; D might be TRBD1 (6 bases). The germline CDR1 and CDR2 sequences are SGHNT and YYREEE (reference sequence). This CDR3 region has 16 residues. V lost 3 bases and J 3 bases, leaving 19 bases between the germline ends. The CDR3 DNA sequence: TGTGCCAGCAGCTCCCCGAGGGACACTCCAGACTACGAGCAGTACTTC. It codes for CASSSPRDTPDYEQYF.

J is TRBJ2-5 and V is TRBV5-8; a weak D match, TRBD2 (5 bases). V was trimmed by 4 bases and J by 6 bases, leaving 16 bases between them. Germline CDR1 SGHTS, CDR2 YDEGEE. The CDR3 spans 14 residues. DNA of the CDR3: TGTGCCAGCAGCGTGGAGGATGCGGCAAAGACCCAGTACTTC. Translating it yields CASSVEDAAKTQYF. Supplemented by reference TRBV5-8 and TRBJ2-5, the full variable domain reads EAGVTQSPTHLIKTRGQQATLRCSPISGHTSVYWYQQALGLGLQFLLWYDEGEERNRGNFPPRFSGRQFPNYSSELNVNALELEDSALYLCASSVEDAAKTQYFGPGTRLLVL.